The 9 T cell receptor beta chains given below trace back to one sample, sequenced in a study of cytomegalovirus exposure and HLA in healthy donors. The PCR contained 60 Vbeta and 13 Jbeta primers. Libraries were prepared by immunoSEQ multiplex PCR; TCRdb keeps only in-frame clonotypes and omits some of them. This sample yields some 82,000 clones, of which 65% to 85% are seen a single time; around 2.4% belongs to the top ten. What was sequenced was PBMCs. The receptors come from a woman in her forties or fifties in good health and CMV-seronegative.

The rearrangement links TRBV4-2 to TRBJ1-2; 8 bases agree with TRBD1. There are 14 residues in the CDR3. J lost 4 bases, V lost 11 bases, and 12 bases had no gene match. Germline CDR1 and CDR2: LGHNA and YNFKEQ. The CDR3 DNA reads as TGTGCCTCCAAAAGTGGGGACAGGAGCTATGGCTACACCTTC. Translating it yields CASKSGDRSYGYTF.

DNA of the CDR3: TGTGCCAGCAGCCTGACAGGGGGAACTTCACCCCTCCACTTT. This encodes CASSLTGGTSPLHF. The chain has TRBV27 and TRBJ1-6; TRBD1 agrees at 9 bases. The CDR3 loop spans 14 amino acids. CDR1 is MNHEY, CDR2 SMNVEV, per germline (reference sequence). Losses at the gene ends were 6 bases for V and 9 bases for J; bases not matched to a gene: 6.

This chain uses TRBV5-1 with TRBJ1-3, with unresolved D. Germline V CDR1 and CDR2: SGHRS, YFSETQ. The CDR3 consists of 16 residues. V lost 0 bases and J lost 0, with 10 bases in between. As DNA, the CDR3 is TGCGCCAGCAGCTTGGCTGGGCCAATCTCTGGAAACACCATATATTTT. It translates to CASSLAGPISGNTIYF.

The chain uses TRBV18 and TRBJ2-1; TRBD1 might be the D (5 bases). This CDR3 has 17 residues. V lost 4 bases to trimming and J lost 1 base, with 17 bases between them. Germline V CDR1 and CDR2: KGHSH, LQKENI. Here the CDR3 DNA reads TGTGCCAGCTCACATATCAGACAGTCGAGGTCCTACAATGAGCAGTTCTTC. It codes for CASSHIRQSRSYNEQFF. The entire variable domain, with the rest obtained from reference TRBV18 and TRBJ2-1, is as follows: NAGVMQNPRHLVRRRGQEARLRCSPMKGHSHVYWYRQLPEEGLKFMVYLQKENIIDESGMPKERFSAEFPKEGPSILRIQQVVRGDSAAYFCASSHIRQSRSYNEQFFGPGTRLTVL.

This chain links TRBV5-1 with TRBJ2-1; 9 bases fit TRBD1. This CDR3 comprises 15 residues. Trimming removed 2 bases from V and 5 bases from J; junction bases left unmatched: 5. CDR1 is SGHRS and CDR2 is YFSETQ in the germline V gene. CDR3 residues: CASSFRDRVNNEQFF. CDR3 nucleotides: TGCGCCAGCAGCTTTCGGGACAGGGTAAACAATGAGCAGTTCTTC. Full variable domain (outside the CDR3, taken from reference TRBV5-1 and TRBJ2-1): KAGVTQTPRYLIKTRGQQVTLSCSPISGHRSVSWYQQTPGQGLQFLFEYFSETQRNKGNFPGRFSGRQFSNSRSEMNVSTLELGDSALYLCASSFRDRVNNEQFFGPGTRLTVL.

CDR3 coding DNA: TGTGCCAGCAGTCCCCGGGAGAGGATTACCGGGCTCGAGCAGTACTTC. Its protein product is CASSPRERITGLEQYF. The chain has TRBV27 and TRBJ2-7, with D possibly matching TRBD2 (6 bases). Germline CDR1 MNHEY, CDR2 SMNVEV (reference sequence). The CDR3 contains 16 residues. Trimming left V 5 bases short and J 6 bases short, with 23 bases between.

V is TRBV5-1 and J is TRBJ2-1; D unclear. V shed 4 bases and J shed 0 bases, with 17 bases lying between them. Germline assignment: CDR1 SGHRS and CDR2 YFSETQ. The CDR3 is made up of 17 amino acids. CDR3: CASSASPRTSSYNEQFF. In DNA, the CDR3 is TGCGCCAGCAGCGCGAGCCCGCGAACGAGCTCCTACAATGAGCAGTTCTTC.

The chain combines TRBV2 with TRBJ1-1; possibly TRBD1 for D (6 bases). This CDR3 has 12 amino acids. Germline V gives CDR1 SNHLY, CDR2 FYNNEI. The V end was cut by 7 bases, the J end by 1 base, with 7 bases between. This CDR3 is CASTGENTEAFF. CDR3 nucleotides: TGTGCCAGCACAGGGGAGAACACTGAAGCTTTCTTT.

The chain has TRBV25-1 and TRBJ1-1; TRBD1 is a possible D gene (6 bases). Germline assignment: CDR1 MGHDK and CDR2 SYGVNS. V lost 4 bases and J 8 bases, leaving 17 bases between the germline ends. The length of the CDR3 is 14 residues. The CDR3 loop is CASSGLRGQPEAFF. CDR3 coding DNA: TGTGCCAGCAGTGGGCTTAGGGGACAACCGGAAGCTTTCTTT.